The rows below give T cell receptor beta chains drawn from one sample of a study of blood T cells in healthy people across ages. MiXCR, applied by TCRdb to the 5' RACE reads, yields one record per CDR3 protein. The profile covers under 1,000,000 distinct CDR3 sequences, with around 36% appearing a single time and approximately 12% taken by the ten largest. Sequenced sample: blood. These receptor sequences come from a man aged 18 to 30 in good health. Both conserved end residues are part of each CDR3. A D gene is named only where the DNA matches it firmly. Clone size appears in some rows only: once, few, many, or a class for an expanded clone.

size	D	V	J	CDR3	DNA
.	TRBD2	TRBV7-9	TRBJ2-7	CASSPGRLAGDSYNEQYF	TGTGCCAGCAGCCCAGGACGACTAGCGGGGGACTCCTACAATGAGCAGTACTTC
few	.	TRBV6-6	TRBJ1-1	CASSYSVPGVNTEAFF	TGTGCCAGCAGTTACAGTGTCCCGGGGGTGAACACTGAAGCTTTCTTT
.	.	TRBV12-3/TRBV12-4	TRBJ1-4	CASTPGSKLFF	TGTGCCAGCACACCGGGGTCAAAACTGTTTTTT
.	.	TRBV6-5	TRBJ2-1	CASSQDSERFYNEQFF	TGTGCCAGCAGCCAGGACTCAGAGAGATTTTACAATGAGCAGTTCTTC
.	TRBD2	TRBV20-1	TRBJ2-1	CSARGLAGVRSYNEQFF	TGCAGTGCTAGAGGTCTAGCGGGGGTCCGATCGTACAATGAGCAGTTCTTC
.	.	TRBV6-2/TRBV6-3	TRBJ1-1	CASSDYAGITEAFF	TGTGCCAGCTCTGATTACGCAGGGATCACTGAAGCTTTCTTT
.	.	TRBV5-1	TRBJ1-5	CASSGDPNQPQHF	TGCGCCAGCAGCGGGGACCCCAATCAGCCCCAGCATTTT
many	.	TRBV10-3	TRBJ1-2	CAILTEYGYTF	TGTGCCATCTTGACGGAGTATGGCTACACCTTC
.	.	TRBV12-3/TRBV12-4	TRBJ2-2	CASTGLVSGNTGELFF	TGTGCCAGCACAGGGTTGGTTTCGGGGAACACCGGGGAGCTGTTTTTT
.	.	TRBV3-1	TRBJ2-2	CASSQGGPGTGELFF	TGTGCCAGCAGCCAAGGAGGCCCAGGAACCGGGGAGCTGTTTTTT
.	TRBD1	TRBV16	TRBJ1-5	CASSRKTGGFSQPQHF	TGTGCCAGCAGCCGGAAAACAGGGGGCTTCTCCCAGCCCCAGCATTTT
many	TRBD2	TRBV2	TRBJ2-1	CASSEQLAGYAYNEQFF	TGTGCCAGCAGTGAGCAGTTAGCGGGGTATGCCTACAATGAGCAGTTCTTC
few	.	TRBV11-2	TRBJ1-4	CASSSGLSEKLFF	TGTGCCAGCAGCTCGGGGCTCAGTGAAAAACTGTTTTTT